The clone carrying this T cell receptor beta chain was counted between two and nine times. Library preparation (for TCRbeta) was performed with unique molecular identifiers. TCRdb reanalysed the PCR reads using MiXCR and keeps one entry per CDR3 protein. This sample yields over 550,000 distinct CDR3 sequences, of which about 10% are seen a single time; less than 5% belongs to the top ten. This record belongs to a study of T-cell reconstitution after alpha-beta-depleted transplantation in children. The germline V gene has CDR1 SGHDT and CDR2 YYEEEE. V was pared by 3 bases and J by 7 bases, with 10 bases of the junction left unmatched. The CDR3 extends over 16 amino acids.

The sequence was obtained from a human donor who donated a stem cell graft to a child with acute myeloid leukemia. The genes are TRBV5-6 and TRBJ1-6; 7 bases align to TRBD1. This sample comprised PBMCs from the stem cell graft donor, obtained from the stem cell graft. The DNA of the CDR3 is TGTGCCAGCAGCTCGCCGGGACAGAACTTGAATTCACCCCTCCACTTT. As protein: CASSSPGQNLNSPLHF.